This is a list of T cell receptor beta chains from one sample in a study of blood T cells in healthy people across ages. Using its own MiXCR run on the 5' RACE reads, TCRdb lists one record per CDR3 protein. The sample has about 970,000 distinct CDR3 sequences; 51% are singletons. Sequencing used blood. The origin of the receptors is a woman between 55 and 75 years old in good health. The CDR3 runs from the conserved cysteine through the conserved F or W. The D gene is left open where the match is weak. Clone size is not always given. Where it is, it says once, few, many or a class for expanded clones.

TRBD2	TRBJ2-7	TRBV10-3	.	TGTGCCATCAGTGACCCACACCGGGGGGGTTTCGAGCAGTACTTC	CAISDPHRGGFEQYF
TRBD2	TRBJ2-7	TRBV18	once	TGTGCCAGCTCACCACCTAGCGGGAGGCCCTACGAGCAGTACTTC	CASSPPSGRPYEQYF
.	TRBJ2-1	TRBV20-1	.	TGCAGTGCTCCTAACTTGGGTCCCAATGAGCAGTTCTTC	CSAPNLGPNEQFF
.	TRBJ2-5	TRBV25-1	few	TGTGCCAGCAGTGCCCCTCGACAGTCGGGAGAGACCCAGTACTTC	CASSAPRQSGETQYF
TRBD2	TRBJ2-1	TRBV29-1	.	TGCAGCGTTGAAGGGACTAGCGGGAGCTCCTACAATGAGCAGTTCTTC	CSVEGTSGSSYNEQFF
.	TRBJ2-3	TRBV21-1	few	TGTGCCAGCAGCAAATCCCGCTATTATCCAGATACGCAGTATTTT	CASSKSRYYPDTQYF
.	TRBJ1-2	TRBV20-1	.	TGCGGTGCTAGGGACGAGAACTATGGCTACACCTTC	CGARDENYGYTF
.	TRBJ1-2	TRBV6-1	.	TGTGCCAGCGGAGCCGTTGGGAAGTGGGGTTATGGCTACACCTTC	CASGAVGKWGYGYTF
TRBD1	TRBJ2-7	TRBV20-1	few	TGCAGTGCTAGAGTTGTCGGACAGGGGAACTACGAGCAGTACTTC	CSARVVGQGNYEQYF
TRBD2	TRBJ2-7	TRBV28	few	TGTGCCAGCATCAGCAGGGAGGGGTCCTACGAGCAGTACTTC	CASISREGSYEQYF
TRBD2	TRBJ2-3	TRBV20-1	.	TGCAGTGCTTATGGGACTAGCGGGCGGATGGATACGCAGTATTTT	CSAYGTSGRMDTQYF
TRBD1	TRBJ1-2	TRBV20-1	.	TGCAGTGCTCCCCGGACAGGGCATAGTGATGGCTACACCTTC	CSAPRTGHSDGYTF
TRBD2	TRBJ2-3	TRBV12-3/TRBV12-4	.	TGTGCCAGCAGTGTAGCGGGCGGCGATACGCAGTATTTT	CASSVAGGDTQYF
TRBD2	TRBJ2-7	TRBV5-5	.	TGTGCCAGCAGCTTTTCCCTAGCGGGAGTATCCTACGAGCAGTACTTC	CASSFSLAGVSYEQYF
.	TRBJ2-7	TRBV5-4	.	TGTGCCAGCAGTCGTGGTTCTTTTAGCTCCTACGAGCAGTACTTC	CASSRGSFSSYEQYF
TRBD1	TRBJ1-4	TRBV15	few	TGTGCCACCACCTCCGGGACAGGGGATGAAAAACTGTTTTTT	CATTSGTGDEKLFF
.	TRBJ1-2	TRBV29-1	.	TGCAGCGTTGAGGGGGCGGTGCTCAATGGCTACACCTTC	CSVEGAVLNGYTF
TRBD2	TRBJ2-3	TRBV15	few	TGTGCCACCAGCAGGGCTAGCGGGCTTTTCACAGATACGCAGTATTTT	CATSRASGLFTDTQYF
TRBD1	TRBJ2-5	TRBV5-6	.	TGTGCCAGCAATTTTGACAGGGCGCTTCAAGAGACCCAGTACTTC	CASNFDRALQETQYF
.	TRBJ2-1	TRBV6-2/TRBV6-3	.	TGTGCCAGCAGTTACGTGGACAGGGGAGTTCCTAGCGGGGATACTGAGCAGTTCTTC	CASSYVDRGVPSGDTEQFF
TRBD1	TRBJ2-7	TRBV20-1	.	TGCAGTGCTAGAGCCGCGGACAGGGGCTCCTACGAGCAGTACTTC	CSARAADRGSYEQYF
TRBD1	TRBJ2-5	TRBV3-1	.	TGTGACAAGGGGGCGAAGACCCAGTACTTC	CDKGAKTQYF
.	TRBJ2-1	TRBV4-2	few	TGTGCCAGCAGCCAAGTAAAGGTTACGGGGAATGAGCAGTTCTTC	CASSQVKVTGNEQFF
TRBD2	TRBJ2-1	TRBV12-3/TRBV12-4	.	TGTGCCAGCACCCCGGGACTAGCGGGAGTTAGCTACAATGAGCAGTTCTTC	CASTPGLAGVSYNEQFF
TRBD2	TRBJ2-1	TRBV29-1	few	TGCAGCGTTGAAGGGGTAATGACTAGCGGGAGGGGCAATGAGCAGTTCTTC	CSVEGVMTSGRGNEQFF
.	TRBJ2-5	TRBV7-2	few	TGTGCCAGCAGCTTCCCCTCGGAGACCCAGTACTTC	CASSFPSETQYF
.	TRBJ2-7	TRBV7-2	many	TGTGCCAGCAGCTTAGCCGGCTACTCCTACGAGCAGTACTTC	CASSLAGYSYEQYF
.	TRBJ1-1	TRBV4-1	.	TGCGCCAGCAGCCAACCCCCCACCGGGCTCGCTTTCTTT	CASSQPPTGLAFF
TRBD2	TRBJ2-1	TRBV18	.	TGTGCCAGCTCACCCACACTAGCGGGAGGCTACAATGAGCAGTTCTTC	CASSPTLAGGYNEQFF
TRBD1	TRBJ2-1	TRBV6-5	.	TGTGCCAGCAGGTCTAGACAGGGGGCTGAGAATGAGCAGTTCTTC	CASRSRQGAENEQFF
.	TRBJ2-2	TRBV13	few	TGTGCCAGCAAACGAGCCGGGGCCGGGGAGCTGTTTTTT	CASKRAGAGELFF
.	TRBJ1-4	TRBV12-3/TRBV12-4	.	TGTGCCAGCAGTTTATCGGAAGGGGGTGAAAAACTGTTTTTT	CASSLSEGGEKLFF
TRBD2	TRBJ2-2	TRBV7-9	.	TGTGCCAGCAGCCCAGAAGCGGGGGCCAAGGCGGAGCTGTTTTTT	CASSPEAGAKAELFF
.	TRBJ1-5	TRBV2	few	TGTGCCAGCATAAGGGGGATGAGTGGGCCCCAGCATTTT	CASIRGMSGPQHF
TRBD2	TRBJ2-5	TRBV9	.	TGTGCCAGCAGCTTAGGCGGGAGGACTGAGCAGTACTTC	CASSLGGRTEQYF
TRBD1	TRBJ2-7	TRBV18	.	TGTGCCAGCTCACCAGGGGACAGGGTCGCCTACGAGCAGTACTTC	CASSPGDRVAYEQYF
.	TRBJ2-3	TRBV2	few	TGTGCCAGCAGTGGGGACGTCCCAGATACGCAGTATTTT	CASSGDVPDTQYF
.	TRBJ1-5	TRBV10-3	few	TGTGCCATCAGTGAGTCGGGAGGGGAAAATCAGCCCCAGCATTTT	CAISESGGENQPQHF
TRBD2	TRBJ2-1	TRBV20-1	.	TGCAGTGCCCGCGGACTAGCGGATTACTACAATGAGCAGTTCTTC	CSARGLADYYNEQFF
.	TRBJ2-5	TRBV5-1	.	TGCGCCAGCAGCTTGGATATAGCGCTGGAGACCCAGTACTTC	CASSLDIALETQYF